The 8 T cell receptor beta chains presented below share a single source sample, sequenced in a study of cytomegalovirus exposure and HLA in healthy donors. Both 60 Vbeta primers and 13 Jbeta primers went into the PCR. The table came from immunoSEQ multiplex PCR; TCRdb's copy has only in-frame clones and leaves some out. The repertoire holds over 80,000 clones, with roughly 74% as singletons. What was sequenced was PBMCs. The origin of the receptors is a woman between 65 and 79 years old in good health and CMV-seropositive.

The rearrangement links TRBV2 to TRBJ2-5; tentatively, D is TRBD1 (5 bases). This CDR3 has 13 amino acids. The V end was cut by 7 bases, the J end by 1 base, with 10 bases between. Germline values: CDR1 SNHLY, CDR2 FYNNEI. CDR3 sequence: CASNRYSQETQYF. The CDR3, as DNA: TGTGCCAGCAACAGGTACAGCCAAGAGACCCAGTACTTC.

The chain joins TRBV6-5 to TRBJ2-7; D remains unclear. This CDR3 is built from 11 residues. Germline V gene lookup returns CDR1 MNHEY and CDR2 SVGAGI. Trimming left V 2 bases short and J 5 bases short, with 4 bases between. CDR3 in amino acids: CASSYRHEQYF. The CDR3 DNA is TGTGCCAGCAGTTACCGTCACGAGCAGTACTTC.

The chain combines TRBV5-1 with TRBJ2-7; D gene ambiguous. The CDR3 totals 12 residues. V lost 0 bases and J 6 bases, leaving 7 bases between the germline ends. The germline gives CDR1 SGHRS, CDR2 YFSETQ. CDR3 amino acids: CASSLEESEQYF. The CDR3 region has the DNA TGCGCCAGCAGCTTGGAGGAGAGCGAGCAGTACTTC.

About this clone itself: The sample holds other DNA sequences that translate to the same CDR3. V gene TRBV4-1 combines with J gene TRBJ1-5; D is perhaps TRBD1 (5 bases). Germline values: CDR1 MGHRA, CDR2 YSYEKL. CDR3 length: 15 residues. The V gene lost 1 base and the J gene lost 2 bases, with 9 bases spanning the gap. This chain's CDR3 is CASSQVGGGNQPQHF. Written as DNA, the CDR3 is TGCGCCAGCAGCCAAGTTGGAGGGGGCAATCAGCCCCAGCATTTT.

The chain combines TRBV4-1 with TRBJ2-5; no firm D call. CDR1 is MGHRA, CDR2 YSYEKL, per germline. Between the trimmed V and J ends, which lost 0 bases and 3 bases, there was a span of 11 bases. The CDR3 has 15 residues. The CDR3 loop reads CASSQDFGGKETQYF. CDR3 in DNA: TGCGCCAGCAGCCAAGATTTCGGCGGTAAAGAGACCCAGTACTTC.

The genes are TRBV28 and TRBJ2-7; D not certain. Deletions cut 5 bases from V and 2 bases from J, with 7 bases between. This CDR3 spans 12 amino acids. Germline CDR1 is MDHEN and CDR2 is SYDVKM. CDR3 DNA sequence: TGTGCCAGCAGTGACACCGCCTACGAGCAGTACTTC. It codes for CASSDTAYEQYF.

This chain links TRBV9 with TRBJ2-1; D uncertain. Germline values: CDR1 SGDLS, CDR2 YYNGEE. The V gene lost 0 bases and the J gene lost 4 bases, with 5 bases spanning the gap. There are 13 residues in the CDR3. The DNA of the CDR3 is TGTGCCAGCAGCGTAGCCGTATACAATGAGCAGTTCTTC. Translation gives CASSVAVYNEQFF.

The rearrangement links TRBV19 to TRBJ2-5, with TRBD2 matching 8 bases. The CDR3 covers 15 residues. From germline, CDR1 is LNHDA and CDR2 SQIVND (reference sequence). J was trimmed by 5 bases and V by 3 bases; bases with no gene match: 8. The CDR3 sequence is CASSMVAGGLETQYF. DNA of the CDR3: TGTGCCAGTAGTATGGTCGCGGGAGGCTTGGAGACCCAGTACTTC.